The T cell receptor (beta chain) under discussion was sequenced for a study of T cell changes during pregnancy in multiple sclerosis. V was cut by 2 bases and J by 0 bases, with 14 bases left in between. Germline values: CDR1 PRHDT, CDR2 FYEKMQ (reference sequence). The CDR3 covers 16 residues. Repertoires were generated with immunoSEQ multiplex PCR, while TCRdb's copy carries only in-frame clones and drops some. Here the sample spans about 89,000 clones, 94% being singletons. This sequence originates from a female donor in good health, enrolled as a control in a pregnancy study. Sequencing was performed on peripheral blood, taken after pregnancy. The V and J genes are TRBV13 and TRBJ2-7, with D uncertain. Here the CDR3 DNA reads TGTGCCAGCAGCTTATACCGCCCTCCTAGCTCCTACGAGCAGTACTTC. Translation gives CASSLYRPPSSYEQYF.